Here is one TCR beta chain with its context. The length of the CDR3 is 17 residues. V lost 1 base and J lost 0, with 15 bases in between. Germline CDR1 LGHNA, CDR2 YNFKEQ. These data belong to a study of blood T cell repertoires in COVID-19. Sequencing was performed with immunoSEQ multiplex PCR; in TCRdb, only in-frame clones are kept and a portion is missing. The repertoire holds around 190,000 clones, with approximately 80% as singletons. The specimen sequenced was peripheral blood. The rearrangement joins TRBV4-2 to TRBJ1-1, with D possibly matching TRBD1 (6 bases). The TCR originated in a human donor in a cohort sampled during active COVID-19. The CDR3 nucleotides are TGTGCCAGCAGCCAAGGATCTGGGGGCTTCATGAACACTGAAGCTTTCTTT. Translating it yields CASSQGSGGFMNTEAFF.